One sample yielded the 18 T cell receptor beta chains listed below, sequenced in a study of blood T cell repertoires in COVID-19. Method: immunoSEQ multiplex PCR; TCRdb's copy keeps in-frame clones and lacks some. The data contain some 78,000 clones, 90% of them seen just once; the ten biggest clones take up 4.3%. The sample comprised peripheral blood. These receptors were collected from a woman aged 80 or over with active or convalescent COVID-19.

CDR3 protein: CASSALGAGGSTDTQYF. The CDR3 coding sequence is TGTGCCAGCAGCGCCCTCGGAGCGGGAGGTAGCACAGATACGCAGTATTTT. The chain joins TRBV7-2 to TRBJ2-3; 9 nucleotides match TRBD2. V lost 5 bases, J lost 0 bases, and 9 bases stayed unmatched. Germline CDR1 is SGHTA and CDR2 is FQGNSA. The CDR3 is 17 amino acids.

The rearrangement links TRBV2 to TRBJ2-7; 8 bases align to TRBD2. The CDR3 length is 16 residues. Germline loops: CDR1 SNHLY, CDR2 FYNNEI. The ends lost 3 bases at V and 1 base at J; junction bases unmatched: 8. The CDR3 DNA reads as TGTGCCAGCAGTGACCCCATTGGACTAGCTTCCTACGAGCAGTACTTC. Its translation is CASSDPIGLASYEQYF. The entire variable domain, with the rest obtained from reference TRBV2 and TRBJ2-7, is as follows: EPEVTQTPSHQVTQMGQEVILRCVPISNHLYFYWYRQILGQKVEFLVSFYNNEISEKSEIFDDQFSVERPDGSNFTLKIRSTKLEDSAMYFCASSDPIGLASYEQYFGPGTRLTVT.

V and J are TRBV5-6 and TRBJ1-2; tentative D call: TRBD1 (6 bases). CDR1 is SGHDT, CDR2 YYEEEE, per germline. CDR3 length: 15 residues. Trimming left V 1 base short and J 8 bases short, with 18 bases between. The CDR3 coding sequence is TGTGCCAGCAGCTTGAATCCGGCAGGGGTTGGCGGCTACACCTTC. Its translation: CASSLNPAGVGGYTF.

V and J are TRBV20-1 and TRBJ2-1; a possible D gene is TRBD1 (6 bases). The CDR3 runs 11 residues. CDR1 and CDR2 from the germline V gene are DFQATT and SNEGSKA (reference sequence). V lost 4 bases to trimming and J lost 9 bases, with 10 bases between them. The CDR3 loop reads CSATRTVEQFF. DNA for the CDR3: TGCAGTGCTACCCGGACAGTTGAGCAGTTCTTC.

The chain recombines TRBV28 with TRBJ1-5, with a possible D match to TRBD1 (6 bases). The germline V gene encodes CDR1 MDHEN and CDR2 SYDVKM. With 2 bases removed from V and 7 bases from J, the gap between germline ends came to 21 bases. There are 17 residues in the CDR3. CDR3 sequence (DNA): TGTGCCAGCAGTTTAATGCGAGGTCGGACAGTTGACCAGCCCCAGCATTTT. Translated: CASSLMRGRTVDQPQHF.

The chain couples TRBV27 to TRBJ2-1; D is possibly TRBD1 (6 bases). V was trimmed by 1 base and J by 5 bases, leaving 12 bases between them. In germline, CDR1 is MNHEY, CDR2 SMNVEV (reference sequence). The CDR3 extends over 15 amino acids. CDR3 residues: CASSLFPGADNEQFF. The CDR3 region has the DNA TGTGCCAGCAGTTTATTTCCAGGGGCGGACAATGAGCAGTTCTTC.

The chain employs TRBV29-1 and TRBJ1-2, with D hard to call. Per the germline V gene, CDR1 is SQVTM and CDR2 is ANQGSEA. The CDR3 has 12 amino acids. The germline V and J ends were trimmed by 3 bases and 4 bases, with 9 bases remaining between them. CDR3 protein: CSVEAGTYGYTF. The CDR3 coding sequence is TGCAGCGTTGAGGCAGGCACCTATGGCTACACCTTC.

The chain carries TRBV27 and TRBJ2-1; 8 bases match TRBD1. The CDR3 runs 16 residues. V lost 4 bases, J lost 1 base, and 6 bases stayed unmatched. The V gene's germline CDR1 is MNHEY and CDR2 SMNVEV (reference sequence). The CDR3 bases are TGTGCCAGCAGTTCTCAGGGGGCAGGGTCCTACAATGAGCAGTTCTTC. Its protein product is CASSSQGAGSYNEQFF.

Here the CDR3 DNA reads TGTGCCAGTAGTCCCCTAGCGGGAGAGGGGGAGCAGTTCTTC. Residues: CASSPLAGEGEQFF. This chain links TRBV19 with TRBJ2-1; 10 positions agree with TRBD2. Germline V CDR1 and CDR2: LNHDA, SQIVND (reference sequence). The CDR3 is 14 amino acids. Trimming took 5 bases from V and 10 from J; bases not matched to a gene: 8.

V usage is TRBV23-1 and J usage is TRBJ1-6; D perhaps matches TRBD1 (6 bases). TRBV23-1 is given ORF status, its function remaining uncertain. CDR3 size: 13 residues. The CDR3 is CAADSSYNSPLHF. The CDR3 DNA reads TGCGCAGCGGACAGCTCCTATAATTCACCCCTCCACTTT.

The genes are TRBV9 and TRBJ2-3; D is uncertain. CDR1 and CDR2 from the germline V gene are SGDLS and YYNGEE. The CDR3 extends over 15 amino acids. Trimming removed 0 bases from V and 3 bases from J, with 11 bases in between. The CDR3 sequence is CASSVDSPRTDTQYF. CDR3 DNA: TGTGCCAGCAGCGTAGATAGCCCACGTACAGATACGCAGTATTTT. The full variable domain, with the rest looked up from reference TRBV9 and TRBJ2-3, is DSGVTQTPKHLITATGQRVTLRCSPRSGDLSVYWYQQSLDQGLQFLIQYYNGEERAKGNILERFSAQQFPDLHSELNLSSLELGDSALYFCASSVDSPRTDTQYFGPGTRLTVL.

The gene calls are TRBV24-1 and TRBJ2-2; TRBD2 might be the D (5 bases). Germline-derived CDR1 and CDR2 are KGHDR and SFDVKD. Trimming shortened V by 5 bases and J by 6 bases, and 12 bases separated the two germline ends. The CDR3 is 14 amino acids. CDR3 in amino acids: CATSGGIWAGELFF. CDR3 coding DNA: TGTGCCACCAGTGGAGGGATTTGGGCCGGGGAGCTGTTTTTT.

The chain links TRBV24-1 to TRBJ1-3; 8 bases agree with TRBD1. The CDR3 covers 15 residues. V lost 4 bases, J lost 2 bases, and 3 bases stayed unmatched. The V gene's germline CDR1 is KGHDR and CDR2 SFDVKD. CDR3 bases: TGTGCCACCAGTGACTCACAGGGGGCTGGAAACACCATATATTTT. Encoded protein: CATSDSQGAGNTIYF.

This sequence joins TRBV6-1 and TRBJ1-2, with 7 positions matching TRBD1. CDR3 size: 11 residues. Losses at the gene ends were 3 bases for V and 13 bases for J; bases not matched to a gene: 5. Germline V gene data show CDR1 as MNHNS and CDR2 as SASEGT. Here the CDR3 DNA reads TGTGCCAGCAGTGATGTGAGGGGGCCCACCTTC. Translation: CASSDVRGPTF.

This clone was observed a handful of times. The gene calls are TRBV5-5 and TRBJ1-1; possibly TRBD1 for D (6 bases). Germline V lookup: CDR1 SGHKS, CDR2 YYEKEE (reference sequence). Trimming stripped 0 bases from V and 4 bases from J, with 10 bases between. The CDR3 has 14 residues. In nucleotides, the CDR3 is TGTGCCAGCAGCTTGGTGGCCAGGGGCACTGAAGCTTTCTTT. Translation gives CASSLVARGTEAFF.

This sequence joins TRBV7-3 and TRBJ2-3, with 9 bases identical to TRBD1. The CDR3 runs to 15 residues. In germline, CDR1 is SGHTA, CDR2 FQGTGA. V lost 3 bases and J lost 3; bases outside the gene matches: 4. This CDR3 is CASSFTGGRTDTQYF. CDR3 bases: TGTGCCAGCAGCTTTACAGGGGGCAGAACAGATACGCAGTATTTT. Full variable domain (remainder filled in from reference TRBV7-3 and TRBJ2-3): GAGVSQTPSNKVTEKGKYVELRCDPISGHTALYWYRQSLGQGPEFLIYFQGTGAADDSGLPNDRFFAVRPEGSVSTLKIQRTERGDSAVYLCASSFTGGRTDTQYFGPGTRLTVL.

The chain joins TRBV7-9 to TRBJ1-4; D perhaps matches TRBD1 (5 bases). Germline loops: CDR1 SEHNR, CDR2 FQNEAQ (reference sequence). This CDR3 spans 15 amino acids. Trimming shortened V by 5 bases and J by 4 bases, and 14 bases separated the two germline ends. The CDR3, as DNA: TGTGCCAGCAGCCCGGGGACTTTGAATAATGAAAAACTGTTTTTT. Encoded protein: CASSPGTLNNEKLFF.

The chain joins TRBV2 to TRBJ1-5; 8 bases fit TRBD1. This CDR3 spans 15 amino acids. Germline-derived CDR1 and CDR2 are SNHLY and FYNNEI. V shed 2 bases and J 6 bases; nucleotides not matched to a gene: 6. The CDR3 DNA is TGTGCCAGCAGTGAAACAGGGGGATTGGGTCAGCCCCAGCATTTT. As protein: CASSETGGLGQPQHF.